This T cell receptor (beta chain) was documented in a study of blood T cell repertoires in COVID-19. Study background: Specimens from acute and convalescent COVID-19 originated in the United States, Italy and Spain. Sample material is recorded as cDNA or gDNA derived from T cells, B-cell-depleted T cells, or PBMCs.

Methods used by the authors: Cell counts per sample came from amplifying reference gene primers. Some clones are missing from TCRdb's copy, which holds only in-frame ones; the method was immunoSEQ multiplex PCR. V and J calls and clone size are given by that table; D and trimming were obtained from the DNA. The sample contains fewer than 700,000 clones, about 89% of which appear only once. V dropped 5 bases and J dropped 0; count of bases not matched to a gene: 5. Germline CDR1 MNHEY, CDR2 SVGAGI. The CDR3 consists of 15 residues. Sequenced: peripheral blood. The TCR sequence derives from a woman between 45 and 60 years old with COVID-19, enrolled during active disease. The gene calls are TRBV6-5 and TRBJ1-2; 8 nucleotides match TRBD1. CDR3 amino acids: CASSPRTGTNYGYTF. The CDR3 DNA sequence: TGTGCCAGCAGTCCCCGGACAGGGACTAACTATGGCTACACCTTC.